This entry concerns a single T cell receptor (beta chain). Antigen: not known. The sample is drawn from a study of identical twins. Points from the study as a whole: Where beta out-of-frame sequences were concerned, excess twin sharing was weaker. Conclusions were drawn cross-sectionally by statistical analysis, without following the same donors. Insertions were reduced in abundant cord blood beta clonotypes but not in memory repertoires.

Trimming stripped 4 bases from V and 5 bases from J, with 20 bases between. CDR1 is SEHNR, CDR2 FQNEAQ, per germline (reference sequence). The CDR3 covers 17 residues. A universal primer site arose from template switching, and cDNA bore unique molecular identifiers. Using its own MiXCR run on the 5' RACE reads, TCRdb lists one record per CDR3 protein. The table includes about 690,000 distinct CDR3 sequences, over 5% detected once. Sequences were obtained from naive T cells sorted from blood. V is TRBV7-9 and J is TRBJ1-4; D gene uncertain. This receptor was taken from a man younger than 35 in good health. The CDR3 loop reads CASSWGQGIGRNEKLFF. CDR3 DNA: TGTGCCAGCAGCTGGGGTCAAGGAATTGGAAGGAATGAAAAACTGTTTTTT.